The 30 T cell receptor beta chains given below trace back to one sample, sequenced in a study of blood T cell repertoires in COVID-19. This table comes from immunoSEQ multiplex PCR, and its TCRdb copy is limited to in-frame clones, with some not included. Of approximately 150,000 clones in the sample, around 84% were seen once. Sequenced: peripheral blood. The receptor source for this set is a woman aged 55-69 years with acute or convalescent COVID-19.

This chain uses TRBV7-2 with TRBJ2-7, with a possible D match to TRBD1 (6 bases). Germline assignment: CDR1 SGHTA and CDR2 FQGNSA. The V and J ends lost 4 bases and 7 bases respectively, with 11 bases between them. This CDR3 is 12 amino acids long. In nucleotides, the CDR3 is TGTGCCAGCAGCTCCTTTGGACAGGAGCAGTACTTC. Amino acid sequence: CASSSFGQEQYF.

The chain uses TRBV3-1 (or the pseudogene TRBV3-2) and TRBJ1-1, with TRBD1 identical over 9 bases. CDR1 LGHDT and CDR2 YNNKEL come from the germline V gene (reference sequence). V was clipped by 2 bases and J by 4 bases; unmatched bases: 2. This CDR3 is built from 14 residues. CDR3 bases: TGTGCCAGCAGCCAAAAGACAGGGGGCACTGAAGCTTTCTTT. It is translated as CASSQKTGGTEAFF.

This chain connects TRBV6-5 to TRBJ1-1; possible D gene TRBD1, 5 bases. V dropped 6 bases and J dropped 4 bases, with 18 bases sitting between them. CDR1 and CDR2 from the germline V gene are MNHEY and SVGAGI. The CDR3 covers 15 residues. CDR3 nucleotides: TGTGCCAGCAGACCCGGGGTGGGGGGGAGCACTGAAGCTTTCTTT. Encoded protein: CASRPGVGGSTEAFF.

This chain joins TRBV3-1 (or the pseudogene TRBV3-2) and TRBJ1-2, with a possible D match to TRBD1 (6 bases). CDR3 size: 14 residues. Trimming stripped 5 bases from V and 7 bases from J, with 17 bases between. CDR1 is LGHDT and CDR2 is YNNKEL in the germline V gene (reference sequence). The CDR3, as DNA: TGTGCCAGCAGCGCACGAATGGACAGTACTGGCTACACCTTC. Its translation: CASSARMDSTGYTF.

This clone was recorded only once. The chain uses TRBV18 and TRBJ1-1; 7 nucleotides line up with TRBD1. With 4 bases clipped from V and 4 bases from J, the junction kept 3 bases outside the gene matches. Germline loops: CDR1 KGHSH, CDR2 LQKENI. The CDR3 contains 13 residues. The CDR3 DNA reads as TGTGCCAGCTCACTACAGGGGCCCACTGAAGCTTTCTTT. Protein: CASSLQGPTEAFF.

V gene TRBV28 combines with J gene TRBJ2-5; TRBD2 agrees at 8 bases. J was trimmed by 2 bases and V by 5 bases; bases with no gene match: 10. The CDR3 covers 16 residues. Germline V gene sequence: CDR1 MDHEN, CDR2 SYDVKM. CDR3 protein: CASSASSGRLQETQYF. The CDR3 DNA reads TGTGCCAGCAGTGCCTCTAGCGGGCGACTTCAAGAGACCCAGTACTTC.

The rearrangement uses TRBV7-9 and TRBJ1-1; TRBD1 matches 8 bases. The CDR3 loop spans 16 amino acids. Germline loops: CDR1 SEHNR, CDR2 FQNEAQ (reference sequence). With 1 base clipped from V and 4 bases from J, the junction kept 8 bases outside the gene matches. CDR3 protein: CASSLVQGVGGTEAFF. CDR3 bases: TGTGCCAGCAGCTTAGTACAGGGGGTAGGAGGCACTGAAGCTTTCTTT.

The CDR3 DNA is TGTGCTAGTGGACGGGACAGAAACACTGAAGCTTTCTTT. Protein sequence: CASGRDRNTEAFF. The chain employs TRBV12-5 and TRBJ1-1; 7 nucleotides align to TRBD1. Germline CDR1 is LGHNT and CDR2 is FRNRAP. The CDR3 runs 13 residues. V was clipped by 6 bases and J by 2 bases; unmatched bases: 3.

The chain carries TRBV12-3 or TRBV12-4 and TRBJ2-1; weak D call: TRBD2 (6 bases). V lost 6 bases and J 10 bases, leaving 10 bases between the germline ends. The length of the CDR3 is 11 residues. CDR3 sequence (DNA): TGTGCCAGCAGACTAGCAGGGGAGCAGTTCTTC. It yields the protein CASRLAGEQFF.

The gene calls are TRBV6-5 and TRBJ2-1; possible D gene TRBD1, 5 bases. In germline, CDR1 is MNHEY, CDR2 SVGAGI. V was pared by 6 bases and J by 10 bases, with 16 bases between. CDR3 size: 13 residues. In DNA, the CDR3 is TGTGCCAGCAGACCAGACGGAACAGGCGAGCAGTTCTTC. Its protein product is CASRPDGTGEQFF.

This chain joins TRBV30 and TRBJ1-1; no reliable D call. V shed 0 bases and J shed 4 bases, with 6 bases lying between them. Germline assignment: CDR1 GTSNPN and CDR2 SVGIG (reference sequence). CDR3 length: 12 amino acids. CDR3 residues: CAWSVRLTEAFF. The CDR3 DNA sequence: TGTGCCTGGAGTGTTAGACTCACTGAAGCTTTCTTT.

This chain links TRBV5-5 with TRBJ2-1, with TRBD1 matching 8 bases. Germline V gives CDR1 SGHKS, CDR2 YYEKEE (reference sequence). The CDR3 consists of 14 residues. The ends lost 4 bases at V and 10 bases at J; junction bases unmatched: 10. CDR3 coding DNA: TGTGCCAGCAGCCCAGGACAGGGAGTGCGGGAGCAGTTCTTC. It specifies CASSPGQGVREQFF.

The genes are TRBV10-3 and TRBJ2-5, with D perhaps matching TRBD1 (5 bases). Deletions cut 5 bases from V and 4 bases from J, with 11 bases between. The CDR3 has 13 amino acids. The germline V gene encodes CDR1 ENHRY and CDR2 SYGVKD. The CDR3 nucleotides read TGTGCCATCAGTCGGGCAGGGCCAGAGACCCAGTACTTC. This sequence encodes CAISRAGPETQYF.

DNA of the CDR3: TGTGCCAGCAAATCAGGGGCAGTCTCCTACGAGCAGTACTTC. Translating it yields CASKSGAVSYEQYF. This sequence joins TRBV27 and TRBJ2-7, with D possibly TRBD1 on 6 matching bases. V was trimmed by 7 bases and J by 0 bases, leaving 13 bases between them. Germline CDR1 and CDR2: MNHEY and SMNVEV (reference sequence). This CDR3 is built from 14 residues.

The chain uses TRBV5-4 and TRBJ1-4, with TRBD1 as a possible D gene (6 bases). Trimming took 4 bases from V and 5 from J, leaving 12 bases between them. CDR3 size: 14 residues. Germline V gene lookup returns CDR1 SGHNT and CDR2 YYREEE (reference sequence). The CDR3 region is CASSNREFNEKLFF. The CDR3 bases are TGTGCCAGCAGCAACAGGGAATTCAATGAAAAACTGTTTTTT.

V is TRBV14 and J is TRBJ1-5; TRBD1 matches at 7 bases. This CDR3 has 13 residues. CDR1 is SGHDN and CDR2 is FVKESK in the germline V gene. The V and J ends lost 2 bases and 9 bases, in that order; junction bases with no gene match: 4. CDR3 sequence reads: CASSQSRTGPQHF. CDR3 DNA: TGTGCCAGCAGCCAATCTAGGACAGGGCCCCAGCATTTT. The entire variable domain, with the rest obtained from reference TRBV14 and TRBJ1-5, is as follows: EAGVTQFPSHSVIEKGQTVTLRCDPISGHDNLYWYRRVMGKEIKFLLHFVKESKQDESGMPNNRFLAERTGGTYSTLKVQPAELEDSGVYFCASSQSRTGPQHFGDGTRLSIL.

The rearrangement links TRBV28 to TRBJ2-2; 8 nucleotides line up with TRBD1. Germline CDR1 reads MDHEN; CDR2 reads SYDVKM. Trimming at V came to 6 bases and at J to 5 bases, leaving 11 bases not matched to a gene. The CDR3 consists of 16 residues. CDR3 sequence (DNA): TGTGCCAGCAGCCTTTCTAGGACAGGGAGGACCGGGGAGCTGTTTTTT. This codes for CASSLSRTGRTGELFF. Supplemented by reference TRBV28 and TRBJ2-2, the full variable domain reads DVKVTQSSRYLVKRTGEKVFLECVQDMDHENMFWYRQDPGLGLRLIYFSYDVKMKEKGDIPEGYSVSREKKERFSLILESASTNQTSMYLCASSLSRTGRTGELFFGEGSRLTVL.

This chain connects TRBV9 to TRBJ2-3, with a tentative D call TRBD1 (5 bases). Trimming left V 2 bases short and J 1 base short, with 11 bases between. The CDR3 loop spans 15 amino acids. In germline, CDR1 is SGDLS, CDR2 YYNGEE. The CDR3 DNA reads as TGTGCCAGCAGCGTCGACAGTCCGGGCACAGATACGCAGTATTTT. Translating gives CASSVDSPGTDTQYF.

The chain has TRBV7-3 and TRBJ2-5; possibly TRBD2 for D (5 bases). CDR3 length: 13 amino acids. Looked up from germline, CDR1 is SGHTA and CDR2 is FQGTGA. With 5 bases removed from V and 5 bases from J, the gap between germline ends came to 12 bases. This CDR3 is CASSRGSTETQYF. The DNA of the CDR3 is TGTGCCAGCAGCCGAGGGTCTACGGAGACCCAGTACTTC.

This chain uses TRBV4-1 with TRBJ1-3; no clear D. V was cut by 4 bases and J by 6 bases, with 19 bases left in between. CDR1 is MGHRA, CDR2 YSYEKL, per germline. This CDR3 is built from 16 residues. For the CDR3, the DNA is TGCGCCAGCAGCCTGACATCTTCGTCCGGGATAAACACCATATATTTT. It yields the protein CASSLTSSSGINTIYF.

The rearrangement uses TRBV19 and TRBJ2-2, with D perhaps TRBD1 (5 bases). There are 16 residues in the CDR3. The V gene's germline CDR1 is LNHDA and CDR2 SQIVND (reference sequence). Trimming took off 1 base at V and 2 bases at J, with 11 bases between the two ends. CDR3: CASSIVQVYNTGELFF. For the CDR3, the DNA is TGTGCCAGTAGTATAGTACAGGTGTACAACACCGGGGAGCTGTTTTTT.

V and J are TRBV5-5 and TRBJ1-2; weak D call: TRBD1 (5 bases). Per the germline V gene, CDR1 is SGHKS and CDR2 is YYEKEE (reference sequence). This CDR3 is built from 13 residues. V gave up 0 bases and J gave up 5 bases, with 8 bases separating them. DNA of the CDR3: TGTGCCAGCAGCTTGGCCAAGGGGTATGGCTACACCTTC. It yields the protein CASSLAKGYGYTF.

The V call is TRBV7-2, the J call TRBJ2-7, with 10 nucleotides matching TRBD2. The junction had 3 bases not matched to a gene; V was cut back by 1 base and J by 3 bases. This CDR3 region has 15 residues. Germline CDR1 is SGHTA and CDR2 is FQGNSA. As DNA, the CDR3 is TGTGCCAGCAGCTTAGGGGCTAGCGGGAGCTACGAGCAGTACTTC. This encodes CASSLGASGSYEQYF.

The chain has TRBV28 and TRBJ1-5; tentatively, D is TRBD1 (6 bases). CDR1 is MDHEN and CDR2 is SYDVKM in the germline V gene. V gave up 5 bases and J gave up 1 base, with 12 bases separating them. CDR3 size: 15 residues. CDR3 in DNA: TGTGCCAGCAGTCCAGGACAGATGAGCAATCAGCCCCAGCATTTT. Translating it yields CASSPGQMSNQPQHF.

The V gene is TRBV28, the J gene TRBJ2-7; possible D gene TRBD1, 5 bases. The CDR3 contains 12 residues. V was trimmed by 7 bases and J by 2 bases, leaving 9 bases between them. CDR1 is MDHEN, CDR2 SYDVKM, per germline. For the CDR3, the DNA is TGTGCCAGCACCCAGGGTCCCTACGAGCAGTACTTC. Translation: CASTQGPYEQYF.

V usage is TRBV11-2 and J usage is TRBJ2-1; 7 bases are shared with TRBD2. CDR3 length equals 13 residues. J lost 4 bases, V lost 6 bases, and 3 bases had no gene match. Germline CDR1 reads SGHAT; CDR2 reads FQNNGV. The CDR3 DNA is TGTGCCAGCAGGCCGGGGGGTTACAATGAGCAGTTCTTC. Its translation: CASRPGGYNEQFF.

The V and J genes are TRBV4-2 and TRBJ1-1; D unresolved. The germline CDR1 and CDR2 sequences are LGHNA and YNFKEQ. CDR3 size: 14 residues. V was clipped by 4 bases and J by 1 base, with 10 bases between them. CDR3 residues: CASSRSPGNTEAFF. The CDR3 coding sequence is TGTGCCAGCAGCCGATCACCCGGGAACACTGAAGCTTTCTTT.

CDR3 sequence reads: CASSFIGSLSYEQYF. CDR3 sequence (DNA): TGTGCCAGCAGTTTTATCGGGTCCCTCTCCTACGAGCAGTACTTC. The chain couples TRBV27 to TRBJ2-7; the D is unclear. Per the germline V gene, CDR1 is MNHEY and CDR2 is SMNVEV (reference sequence). The CDR3 runs to 15 residues. V lost 3 bases and J lost 0, with 12 bases in between.

J is TRBJ2-3 and V is TRBV29-1; 9 bases are a match to TRBD1. With V trimmed by 6 bases and J by 3 bases, 10 bases remained unmatched. The CDR3 is made up of 15 amino acids. CDR1 is SQVTM, CDR2 ANQGSEA, per germline. The CDR3 nucleotides read TGCAGCGTCTGGCCGAGGGGACAGGGAACAGATACGCAGTATTTT. Its translation is CSVWPRGQGTDTQYF.

This clone was detected only a few times. CDR3 nucleotides: TGTGCCAGCAGCTTAAATCAGGGCAAGTGGCAGACCCAGTACTTC. As protein: CASSLNQGKWQTQYF. The V and J genes are TRBV11-2 and TRBJ2-5, with a tentative D call TRBD1 (5 bases). The CDR3 totals 15 residues. Germline V gene data show CDR1 as SGHAT and CDR2 as FQNNGV. Trimming left V 2 bases short and J 6 bases short, with 16 bases between.